The rows below give T cell receptor beta chains drawn from one sample of a study of blood T cell repertoires in COVID-19. Generated by immunoSEQ multiplex PCR, the TCRdb table keeps only in-frame clones and is missing some. The repertoire holds 150,000 or so clones, about four fifths seen once, with roughly 15% in the top ten. Sequencing input: peripheral blood. The receptors originated from a human donor with acute or convalescent COVID-19. The donor label of this sample is uncertain. Each CDR3 is given with its conserved first and last residue. D genes are given only for firm matches. Clone size is stated in some rows and not others, as once, few, many or a class when expanded.

TRBD1,TRBV29-1,TRBJ2-1,.,TGCAGCGTTGAGAGACAGGGCGACAATGAGCAGTTCTTC,CSVERQGDNEQFF
.,TRBV5-1,TRBJ2-7,.,TGCGCCAGCAGGCCTCGTCAGGGGAGCTCCTACGAGCAGTACTTC,CASRPRQGSSYEQYF
.,TRBV25-1,TRBJ2-1,.,TGTGCCAGCAGTGAATGGGCCAGTTACAATGAGCAGTTCTTC,CASSEWASYNEQFF
TRBD1,TRBV7-9,TRBJ2-7,.,TGTGCCAGCAGCTTAGGGGGAGCAGGGGGCGAGCAGTACTTC,CASSLGGAGGEQYF
TRBD2,TRBV11-3,TRBJ2-1,few,TGTGCCAGCAGCTTACTAGCGGGGGGACCCAATGAGCAGTTCTTC,CASSLLAGGPNEQFF
TRBD1,TRBV5-1,TRBJ1-2,.,TGCGCCAGCACCCCGACAGGGGGCACTTATGGCTACACCTTC,CASTPTGGTYGYTF
.,TRBV12-1,TRBJ1-1,once,TGTGCCAGCAGCTTTGACCCGGGACAGGACACTGAAGCTTTCTTT,CASSFDPGQDTEAFF
.,TRBV4-1,TRBJ1-1,few,TGCGCCAGCAGCCAAGGGTTCGGACGAGGAGGTTCAGCTTTCTTT,CASSQGFGRGGSAFF
TRBD2,TRBV10-3,TRBJ2-1,.,TGTGCCACGCGGCCGGGACTAGCGGGGTATGAGCAGTTCTTC,CATRPGLAGYEQFF
.,TRBV5-1,TRBJ1-1,.,TGCGCCAGCAGCCAGATAGGGACAAACACTGAAGCTTTCTTT,CASSQIGTNTEAFF
.,TRBV5-5,TRBJ2-5,.,TGTGCCAGCAGCTTGCCTGGGCAGGAGACCCAGTACTTC,CASSLPGQETQYF
TRBD1,TRBV6-5,TRBJ1-6,.,TGTGCCAGCAATACAGGGGCCAACTCACCCCTCCACTTT,CASNTGANSPLHF
TRBD1,TRBV7-2,TRBJ1-2,once,TGTGCCAGCAGCTCTCAACAGGGGGCGCCCAATGGCTACACCTTC,CASSSQQGAPNGYTF
.,TRBV4-1,TRBJ1-2,.,TGCGCCAGCAGCCAAGATCGACTCCCAGCTAACTATGGCTACACCTTC,CASSQDRLPANYGYTF
TRBD1,TRBV4-2,TRBJ1-6,.,TGTGCCAGCAGGACTCAGCCGGGACAGAATAATTCACCCCTCCACTTT,CASRTQPGQNNSPLHF
.,TRBV7-9,TRBJ2-7,.,TGTGCCAGCAGCTTAGATGTCCGCTCCTACGAGCAGTACTTC,CASSLDVRSYEQYF
TRBD2,TRBV4-1,TRBJ2-1,few,TGCGCCAGCAGCCAGGTCCTAGCGGGGGGGGGTTCCTACAATGAGCAGTTCTTC,CASSQVLAGGGSYNEQFF
TRBD1,TRBV12-3/TRBV12-4,TRBJ1-1,.,TGTGCCAGCAGTCTGGTTGAGGGGGCAGTGGCTTTCTTT,CASSLVEGAVAFF
.,TRBV21-1,TRBJ2-3,once,TGTGCCAGCAGCAAATTTACACTAGCGGGGGGGGCGCATACGCAGTATTTT,CASSKFTLAGGAHTQYF
TRBD1,TRBV30,TRBJ1-5,.,TGTGCCTGGAGTGTACAGGGGGCAAGGAATCAGCCCCAGCATTTT,CAWSVQGARNQPQHF
.,TRBV2,TRBJ2-7,once,TGTGCGTGCTCCCTGGGACATGCTTACGAGCAGTACTTC,CACSLGHAYEQYF
.,TRBV5-4,TRBJ2-7,.,TGTGCCAGCAGCGAGGGGGATTGGTACGAACAGTACTTC,CASSEGDWYEQYF
TRBD1,TRBV3-1/TRBV3-2,TRBJ2-7,.,TGTGCCAGCAGCCACGTGGACAGGGGGGACTACGAGCAGTACTTC,CASSHVDRGDYEQYF
TRBD1,TRBV7-2,TRBJ2-7,.,TGTGCCAGCAGCTTAGCGACAGGGGGCGCGAACGAGCAGTACTTC,CASSLATGGANEQYF
TRBD1,TRBV11-2,TRBJ1-1,.,TGTGCCAGCAGCTTACATTCGGGCAGGGGGACTGAAGCTTTCTTT,CASSLHSGRGTEAFF
.,TRBV6-1,TRBJ2-7,.,TGTGCCAGCAGTGAATTCCCACCAGGGTTGGGCTACGAGCAGTATTTC,CASSEFPPGLGYEQYF
.,TRBV12-2,TRBJ1-2,once,TGTGCAAGTCGCCGTTCACAGGCTTTCCCTAACTATGGCTACACCTTC,CASRRSQAFPNYGYTF
.,TRBV6-6,TRBJ1-6,.,TGTGCCAGCAGTTACCTTACGACTCCGGTTAATTCACCCCTCCACTTT,CASSYLTTPVNSPLHF
.,TRBV11-2,TRBJ1-1,.,TGTGCCAGCAGCCTGAGACAGTCTGAAGCTTTCTTT,CASSLRQSEAFF
.,TRBV20-1,TRBJ1-2,.,TGCAGTGCTAGACAGGATCGAGACTACACCTTC,CSARQDRDYTF
.,TRBV11-2,TRBJ2-3,.,TGTGCCAGCAGCTTATTACTCCCGCCAGATACGCAGTATTTT,CASSLLLPPDTQYF
TRBD1,TRBV7-6,TRBJ1-6,.,TGTGCCAGCAGCGGGACAGGAGGGCGGGGCTATTCACCCCTCCACTTT,CASSGTGGRGYSPLHF
TRBD1,TRBV20-1,TRBJ2-5,.,TGCAGTGCTAGTAAACCGGGACAGGGACCGACCCAGTACTTC,CSASKPGQGPTQYF
TRBD1,TRBV29-1,TRBJ2-2,.,TGCAGCGGCCGGACAGGGGGCACCGGGGAGCTGTTTTTT,CSGRTGGTGELFF
TRBD2,TRBV4-1,TRBJ2-2,.,TGCGCCAGCAGCCCAATGAGGACTAGCGTCAGCCCCGGGGAGCTGTTTTTT,CASSPMRTSVSPGELFF
.,TRBV30,TRBJ2-3,once,TGTGCCTGGAGGCGGGCAGATACGCAGTATTTT,CAWRRADTQYF
.,TRBV2,TRBJ1-1,.,TGTGCCAGCAGTGAAAGGGGCCCCCAGATACTGAACACTGAAGCTTTCTTT,CASSERGPQILNTEAFF
TRBD1,TRBV7-2,TRBJ2-7,.,TGTGCCAGCAGCGGACAGGTTTCAGACGAGCAGTACTTC,CASSGQVSDEQYF
.,TRBV5-1,TRBJ1-1,.,TGCGCCAGCAGCTTCCCAGGGATGGCGAACACTGAAGCTTTCTTT,CASSFPGMANTEAFF
.,TRBV7-8,TRBJ2-5,few,TGTGCCAGCAGCTTGGGGCGGGGAGGCTCGGAGACCCAGTACTTC,CASSLGRGGSETQYF
.,TRBV7-2,TRBJ1-1,.,TGTGCCAGCAGGGGGCAGGACACTGAAGCTTTCTTT,CASRGQDTEAFF
.,TRBV18,TRBJ1-5,.,TGTGCCAGCTCACCAGAGGCGGGTAGCAATCAGCCCCAGCATTTT,CASSPEAGSNQPQHF
TRBD1,TRBV5-1,TRBJ1-1,.,TGCGCCAGCAGCTTGCCAAGTGGTGTACAGGGGGACACTGAAGCTTTCTTT,CASSLPSGVQGDTEAFF
.,TRBV10-3,TRBJ1-3,.,TGTGCCATCAAGGCCCAACGGAGCTCTGGAAACACCATATATTTT,CAIKAQRSSGNTIYF
TRBD1,TRBV5-5,TRBJ1-1,.,TGTGCCAGCAGCTTGGGGACAGGGGGAACTGAAGCTTTCTTT,CASSLGTGGTEAFF
TRBD1,TRBV10-1,TRBJ1-1,.,TGCGCCAGCAGCGATCCGGGACAGGACACTGAAGCTTTCTTT,CASSDPGQDTEAFF
.,TRBV4-1,TRBJ1-5,.,TGCGCCAGCAGCCAGGTGTGGGGGGGCAATCAGCCCCAGCATTTT,CASSQVWGGNQPQHF
TRBD1,TRBV7-9,TRBJ1-6,.,TGTGCCAGCAGCCCGGGACAGGGTTATAATTCACCCCTCCACTTT,CASSPGQGYNSPLHF
.,TRBV2,TRBJ2-5,.,TGTGCCAGCAGTACTAGGCCAGTCGCCTCGGGGGAGACCCAGTACTTC,CASSTRPVASGETQYF
TRBD2,TRBV5-1,TRBJ2-2,.,TGCGCCAGCAGCTTGGATTGGCGGGGGTCCACTAACACCGGGGAGCTGTTTTTT,CASSLDWRGSTNTGELFF
.,TRBV6-1,TRBJ2-7,once,TGTGCCAGCAGTGAAGCCCTCGGTGGTCAGGTGTTCAACGAGCAGTACTTC,CASSEALGGQVFNEQYF
.,TRBV5-6,TRBJ2-7,.,TGTGCCAGCAGTGACAGAATCACCTACGAGCAGTACTTC,CASSDRITYEQYF
TRBD2,TRBV4-2,TRBJ2-3,.,TGTGCCAGCAGCCAAGAAATTAGGGGCGGGGGGACTAAATCTTTAACTAGCACAGATACGCAGTATTTT,CASSQEIRGGGTKSLTSTDTQYF
TRBD1,TRBV5-6,TRBJ2-5,.,TGTGCCAGCAGCTTTAGGGTCGGCAGGGGGCGAGAGACCCAGTACTTC,CASSFRVGRGRETQYF
.,TRBV15,TRBJ1-1,.,TGTGCCACCAGGGCGACAGTGAACACTGAAGCTTTCTTT,CATRATVNTEAFF
.,TRBV25-1,TRBJ2-3,.,TGTGCCAGCAAGGGCGGGGCGAGCACAGATACGCAGTATTTT,CASKGGASTDTQYF
TRBD1,TRBV7-9,TRBJ2-7,.,TGTGCCAGCACGGGACAGGGGGCAGCTTTCCACGAGCAGTACTTC,CASTGQGAAFHEQYF
.,TRBV15,TRBJ1-5,few,TGTGCCACCAGCAGAGATATGGTTACGGAAGGAGGCCAGCCCCAGCATTTT,CATSRDMVTEGGQPQHF
.,TRBV18,TRBJ1-4,.,TGTGCCAGCTCACCACTGCGCCGGGGGATCACTAATGAAAAACTGTTTTTT,CASSPLRRGITNEKLFF
.,TRBV6-4,TRBJ1-2,.,TGTGCCAGCACTGACGGTTCCTGGGGCAGCTACACCTTC,CASTDGSWGSYTF